This T cell receptor (beta chain) was obtained from a study of identifying expanded T cells in peripheral blood (dated by TCRdb to about 2019). About the study as a whole: Technical replicates were generated by sequencing separate aliquots of the same genomic DNA pool, and four replicates were compared pairwise.

CDR1 is given as SGDLS and CDR2 as YYNGEE, both from the germline V gene. Relative to germline, V is 0 bases shorter and J is 14 bases shorter, with 18 bases between their ends. Measured from the cysteine to the phenylalanine, the CDR3 is 15 residues long. This entry keeps only the CDR3 DNA: 45 bases, framed from base 1. No immune events, such as infections, were documented for the healthy donors during the collection period. Healthy-donor blood repertoires served as a training cohort to calibrate time-dependent variance in a beta-binomial model of T-cell clone differential abundance. There were 10 healthy donors in the training cohort, of whom 3 were female and 7 were male. An age range of roughly 29 to 70 years, with an average of approximately 43 years, was recorded for the donors. Obtained from a commercial supplier, whole blood was collected from each healthy donor at three time points set around two weeks apart. Genomic DNA was extracted from unsorted whole blood for immunosequencing.

What the work shows at the level of the full study, not this receptor alone: About 1.1 differentially abundant clones were flagged by the binomial model between technical replicates, whereas about 15 and 19 were flagged over approximately two weeks and four weeks, respectively. Both the number of clones called differentially abundant and the false-positive rate were significantly reduced by the beta-binomial model across all healthy-donor time intervals. Across all healthy donors, variance in clone template counts between approximately two-week samples was found to increase significantly with total template count. It was expected by the authors that biological variance in healthy repertoires might increase further over much longer intervals, such as months to years.

TCRbeta CDR3 regions were profiled with the immunoSEQ Assay using bias-controlled multiplex PCR amplification of genomic DNA. The study's processing was this. The absolute abundance of each unique TCRbeta CDR3 region was quantified after sequences were collapsed and filtered. Two models were used to test differential abundance: a binomial model (Fisher-equivalent) and a beta-binomial model that adds time-dependent variance fitted from healthy donors. Any clone with fewer than 5 combined templates was excluded, and a clone was called differentially abundant if its Benjamini-Hochberg FDR was below 0.01. The form v = (b*log(k)+a)^2 was used to model beta-binomial variance as a function of total template count across the two samples. This immuneACCESS table, as held by TCRdb, lists in-frame sequences with V and J called but not all clones. Of the missing ones, under half trace to an unresolved V gene in checked studies; the others have no known cause. V and J calls and clone size are given by that table; D and trimming were obtained from the DNA. The sample includes around 120,000 clones, with approximately 84% observed a single time. The ten largest account for less than 4% of the sample.

This clone appeared a few times. Its antigen is not yet known. Within one base of it there is no much larger clone, and no base qualities were kept. The sequence links TRBV9 to TRBJ1-6; perhaps TRBD1 is the D gene, with 6 bases matching. Input material: blood. This TCR was recovered from a person aged 18 to 70 in good health. CDR3 protein: CASSVEGGPGVTLHF. In nucleotide form, the sequence is TGTGCCAGCAGCGTAGAGGGGGGGCCTGGGGTGACCCTCCACTTT.